The clone carrying this T cell receptor beta chain was counted between two and nine times. Its antigen is currently unknown. The sample belongs to a study of T cell repertoires in cytomegalovirus infection. Study-level background: Newly reported HLA-C-restricted and thoroughly characterized HLA-B-restricted CMV epitopes were employed. Indicated by public TCR beta signatures were CMV infection and matching HLA type.

CDR3 size: 14 residues. Per the germline V gene, CDR1 is SEHNR and CDR2 is FQNEAQ (reference sequence). Trimming removed 4 bases at V and 0 bases at J, with 7 bases between. TCRdb recomputed calls from the reads with MiXCR, one row per CDR3 protein. The sample lists approximately 1,000,000 distinct CDR3 sequences; less than 35% were seen once. The chain links TRBV7-9 to TRBJ2-1, with D unclear. The sample here was cultured CD8+ T cells from PBMCs, taken from culture after CMV antigen stimulation. The receptor comes from a human donor in good health (CMV status not recorded). Some clones in this sample may be carry-over from other donors' samples. The CDR3 DNA reads as TGTGCCAGCAGCTCAGGATTCTCCTACAATGAGCAGTTCTTC. Translation: CASSSGFSYNEQFF. Variable domain in full (rest from reference TRBV7-9 and TRBJ2-1): DTGVSQNPRHKITKRGQNVTFRCDPISEHNRLYWYRQTLGQGPEFLTYFQNEAQLEKSRLLSDRFSAERPKGSFSTLEIQRTEQGDSAMYLCASSSGFSYNEQFFGPGTRLTVL.